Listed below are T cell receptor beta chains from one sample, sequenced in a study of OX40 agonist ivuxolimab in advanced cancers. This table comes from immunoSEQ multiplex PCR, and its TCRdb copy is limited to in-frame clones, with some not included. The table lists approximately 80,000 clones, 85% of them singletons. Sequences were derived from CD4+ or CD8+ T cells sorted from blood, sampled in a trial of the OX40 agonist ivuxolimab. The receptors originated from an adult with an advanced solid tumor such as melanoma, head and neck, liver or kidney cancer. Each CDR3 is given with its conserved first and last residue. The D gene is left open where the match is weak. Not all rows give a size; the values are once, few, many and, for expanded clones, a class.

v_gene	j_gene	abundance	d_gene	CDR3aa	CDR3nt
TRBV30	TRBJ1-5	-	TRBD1	CAWSGPGQASNQPQHF	TGTGCCTGGAGTGGTCCGGGACAGGCTAGCAATCAGCCCCAGCATTTT
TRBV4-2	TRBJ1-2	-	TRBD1	CASSQGQGAGYGYTF	TGTGCCAGCAGCCAGGGACAGGGGGCGGGGTATGGCTACACCTTC
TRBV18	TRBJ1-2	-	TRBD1	CASSSLGDRAIHGYTF	TGTGCCAGCTCATCCTTGGGGGACAGGGCAATCCATGGCTACACCTTC
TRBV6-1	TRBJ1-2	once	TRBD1	CASTRDRTYGYTF	TGTGCCAGCACCCGGGACAGAACATATGGCTACACCTTC
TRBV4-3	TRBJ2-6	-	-	CARSVVGMGSGANVLTF	TGCGCCAGGTCCGTGGTAGGTATGGGCTCTGGGGCCAACGTCCTGACTTTC
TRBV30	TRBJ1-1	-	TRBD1	CASDRPNTEAFF	TGTGCCTCGGACAGGCCGAACACTGAAGCTTTCTTT
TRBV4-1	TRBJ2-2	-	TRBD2	CASSQAQTSGAGELFF	TGCGCCAGCAGCCAAGCCCAAACTAGCGGGGCCGGGGAGCTGTTTTTT
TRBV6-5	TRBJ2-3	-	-	CASSEQGEDTQYF	TGTGCCAGCAGTGAGCAGGGTGAAGATACGCAGTATTTT
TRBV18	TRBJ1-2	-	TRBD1	CASSPGQGGGYTF	TGTGCCAGCTCACCTGGACAGGGAGGTGGCTACACCTTC
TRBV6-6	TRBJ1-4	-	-	CASLRGFPEKLFF	TGTGCCAGCCTGAGGGGCTTCCCAGAAAAACTGTTTTTT